Listed here are 10 T cell receptor beta chains from one sample, sequenced in a study of shared clonotypes between healthy human individuals. Profiling relied on immunoSEQ multiplex PCR, and the TCRdb table lists in-frame clones only, not all of them. Of about 2.4 million clones listed, approximately 93% are singletons. Sequenced sample: naive CD4+ T cells from PBMCs. Subset indicated: CD45RA+ positively selected. The receptors come from a man aged 18 to 29 in good health. Some clones in this sample may be carry-over from other donors' samples.

The chain combines TRBV5-4 with TRBJ1-1, with TRBD1 matching 7 bases. The germline V gene has CDR1 SGHNT and CDR2 YYREEE (reference sequence). The CDR3 contains 14 residues. Germline trimming cut 4 bases from V and 1 base from J; bases unmatched to any gene: 4. The DNA for the CDR3 is TGTGCCAGCAGCCAAGGGGGCACGAACACTGAAGCTTTCTTT. Its protein is CASSQGGTNTEAFF.

The chain links TRBV5-8 to TRBJ1-5, with D possibly being TRBD1 (6 bases). Germline CDR1 is SGHTS and CDR2 is YDEGEE. V dropped 2 bases and J dropped 7 bases, with 10 bases sitting between them. The CDR3 totals 13 residues. The CDR3 DNA follows: TGTGCCAGCAGCTTACAGGGTATCCAGCCCCAGCATTTT. Protein: CASSLQGIQPQHF.

This clone was observed once. J is TRBJ1-1 and V is TRBV14, with D unresolved. Trimming pared 5 bases from V and 8 bases from J, leaving 15 bases between. Germline V gives CDR1 SGHDN, CDR2 FVKESK. The CDR3 has 13 residues. This CDR3 reads CASSYKERKEAFF. The DNA of the CDR3 is TGTGCCAGCAGCTATAAGGAGAGGAAAGAAGCTTTCTTT.

The chain carries TRBV30 and TRBJ2-7; 8 nucleotides match TRBD1. Trimming removed 0 bases from V and 6 bases from J; junction bases left unmatched: 7. This CDR3 has 14 amino acids. Germline loops: CDR1 GTSNPN, CDR2 SVGIG (reference sequence). In DNA form, the CDR3 reads TGTGCCTGGAGTGTAATCGGACAGGGCGGCGAGCAGTACTTC. Translation gives CAWSVIGQGGEQYF.

V and J are TRBV15 and TRBJ1-2, with TRBD1 matching 10 bases. The germline V gene encodes CDR1 LNHNV and CDR2 YYDKDF (reference sequence). This CDR3 contains 16 residues. Trimming at V came to 5 bases and at J to 4 bases, leaving 10 bases not matched to a gene. The CDR3 is CATSGLGTGEGYGYTF. The CDR3 nucleotides are TGTGCCACCAGCGGACTCGGGACAGGGGAGGGCTATGGCTACACCTTC.

This sequence joins TRBV5-1 and TRBJ2-2, with 7 positions matching TRBD1. Germline loops: CDR1 SGHRS, CDR2 YFSETQ. With 6 bases clipped from V and 1 base from J, the junction kept 6 bases outside the gene matches. There are 15 residues in the CDR3. CDR3 DNA sequence: TGCGCCAGCACCCCCGGGACAGAGAACACCGGGGAGCTGTTTTTT. It specifies CASTPGTENTGELFF.

The J gene is TRBJ1-2, the V gene TRBV5-1, with D possibly being TRBD1 (6 bases). The CDR3 runs 13 residues. Trimming removed 6 bases at V and 2 bases at J, with 11 bases between. Germline V gene data show CDR1 as SGHRS and CDR2 as YFSETQ. The CDR3 coding sequence is TGCGCCAGCAACCCAGGGGAAAACTATGGCTACACCTTC. Translating it yields CASNPGENYGYTF. Full variable domain (rest looked up from reference TRBV5-1 and TRBJ1-2): KAGVTQTPRYLIKTRGQQVTLSCSPISGHRSVSWYQQTPGQGLQFLFEYFSETQRNKGNFPGRFSGRQFSNSRSEMNVSTLELGDSALYLCASNPGENYGYTFGSGTRLTVV.

V and J are TRBV6-1 and TRBJ2-5; the match to TRBD2 covers 7 bases. TRBJ2-7 matches the DNA end more closely, so the J call is doubtful. This CDR3 has 16 residues. CDR1 MNHNS and CDR2 SASEGT come from the germline V gene. In nucleotides, the CDR3 is TGTGCCAGCAGTGCGTTGGGGCTAGCGGCCGGATACGAGCAGTACTTC. Translated: CASSALGLAAGYEQYF.

On this clone: The same CDR3 can be traced to other DNA sequences in this sample. The DNA for the CDR3 is TGTGCCAGCCGCCCAAGCGGGGGCACTGAAGCTTTCTTT. Translation gives CASRPSGGTEAFF. The chain has TRBV28 and TRBJ1-1; D possibly corresponds to TRBD1 (5 bases). Trimming left V 8 bases short and J 4 bases short, with 14 bases between. The CDR3 loop spans 13 amino acids. Germline values: CDR1 MDHEN, CDR2 SYDVKM.

The chain employs TRBV18 and TRBJ2-3; no firm D call. Trimming removed 3 bases from V and 2 bases from J, with 12 bases in between. Germline V gene lookup returns CDR1 KGHSH and CDR2 LQKENI. The CDR3 has 15 residues. The chain's CDR3 is CASSPQLATTDTQYF. The CDR3 region has the DNA TGTGCCAGCTCACCGCAACTTGCTACCACAGATACGCAGTATTTT.